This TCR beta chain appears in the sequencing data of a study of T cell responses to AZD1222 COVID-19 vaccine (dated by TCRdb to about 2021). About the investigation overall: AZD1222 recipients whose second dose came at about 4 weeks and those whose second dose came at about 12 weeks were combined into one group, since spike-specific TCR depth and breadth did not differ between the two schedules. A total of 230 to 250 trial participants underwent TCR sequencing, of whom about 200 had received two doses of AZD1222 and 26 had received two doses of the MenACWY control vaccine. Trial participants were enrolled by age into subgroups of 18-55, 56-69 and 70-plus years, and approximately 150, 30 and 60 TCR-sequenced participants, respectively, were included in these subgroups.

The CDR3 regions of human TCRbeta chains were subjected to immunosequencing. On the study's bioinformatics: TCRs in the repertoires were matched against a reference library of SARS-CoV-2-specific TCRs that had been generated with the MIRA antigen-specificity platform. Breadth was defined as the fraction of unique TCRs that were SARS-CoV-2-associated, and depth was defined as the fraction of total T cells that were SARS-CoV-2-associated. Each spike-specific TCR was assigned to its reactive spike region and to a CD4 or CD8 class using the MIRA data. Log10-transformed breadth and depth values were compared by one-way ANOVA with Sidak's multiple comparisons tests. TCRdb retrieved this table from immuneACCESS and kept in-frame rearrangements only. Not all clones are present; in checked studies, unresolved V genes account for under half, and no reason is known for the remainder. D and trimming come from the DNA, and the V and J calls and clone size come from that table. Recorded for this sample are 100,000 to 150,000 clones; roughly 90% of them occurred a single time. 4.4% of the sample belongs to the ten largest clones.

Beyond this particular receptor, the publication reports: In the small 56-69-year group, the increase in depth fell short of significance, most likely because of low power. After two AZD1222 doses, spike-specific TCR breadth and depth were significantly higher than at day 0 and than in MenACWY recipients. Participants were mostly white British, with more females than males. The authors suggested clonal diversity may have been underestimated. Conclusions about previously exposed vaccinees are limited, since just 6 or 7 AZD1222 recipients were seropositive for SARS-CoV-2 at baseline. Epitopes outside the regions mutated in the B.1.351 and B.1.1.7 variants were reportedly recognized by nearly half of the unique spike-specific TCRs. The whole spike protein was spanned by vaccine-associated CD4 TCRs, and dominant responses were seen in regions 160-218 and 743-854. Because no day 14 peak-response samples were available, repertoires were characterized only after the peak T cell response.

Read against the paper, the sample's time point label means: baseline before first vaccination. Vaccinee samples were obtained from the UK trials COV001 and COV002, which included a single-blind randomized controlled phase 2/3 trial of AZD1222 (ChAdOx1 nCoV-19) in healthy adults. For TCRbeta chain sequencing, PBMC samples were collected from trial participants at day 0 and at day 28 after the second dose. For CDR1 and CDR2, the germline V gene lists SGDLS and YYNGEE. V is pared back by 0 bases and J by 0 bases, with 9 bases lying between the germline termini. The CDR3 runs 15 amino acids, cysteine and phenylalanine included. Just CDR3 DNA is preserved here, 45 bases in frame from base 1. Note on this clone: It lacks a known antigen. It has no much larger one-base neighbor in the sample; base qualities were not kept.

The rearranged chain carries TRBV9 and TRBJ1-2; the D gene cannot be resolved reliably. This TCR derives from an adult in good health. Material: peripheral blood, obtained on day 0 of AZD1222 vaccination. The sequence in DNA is TGTGCCAGCAGCGTAGCGATGGGGACTAACTATGGCTACACCTTC. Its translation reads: CASSVAMGTNYGYTF.